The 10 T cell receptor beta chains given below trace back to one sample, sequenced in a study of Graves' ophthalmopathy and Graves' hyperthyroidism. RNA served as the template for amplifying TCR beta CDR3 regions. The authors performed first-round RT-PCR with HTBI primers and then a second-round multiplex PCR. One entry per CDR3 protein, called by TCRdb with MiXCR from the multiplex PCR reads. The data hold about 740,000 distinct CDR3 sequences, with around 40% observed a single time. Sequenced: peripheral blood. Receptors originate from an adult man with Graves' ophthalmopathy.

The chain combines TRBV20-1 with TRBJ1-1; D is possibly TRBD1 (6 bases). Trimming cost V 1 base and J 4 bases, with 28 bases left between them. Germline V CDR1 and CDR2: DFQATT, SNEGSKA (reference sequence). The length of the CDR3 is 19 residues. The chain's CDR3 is CSARVPPSGGGSAGTEAFF. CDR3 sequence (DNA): TGCAGTGCTAGAGTCCCCCCCTCGGGGGGCGGGTCGGCGGGCACTGAAGCTTTCTTT.

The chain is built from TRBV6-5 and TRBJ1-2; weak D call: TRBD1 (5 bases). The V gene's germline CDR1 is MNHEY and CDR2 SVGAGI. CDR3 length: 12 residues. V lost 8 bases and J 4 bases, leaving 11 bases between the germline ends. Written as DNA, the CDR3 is TGTGCCAGCGTTATGACAGCCTATGGCTACACCTTC. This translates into CASVMTAYGYTF.

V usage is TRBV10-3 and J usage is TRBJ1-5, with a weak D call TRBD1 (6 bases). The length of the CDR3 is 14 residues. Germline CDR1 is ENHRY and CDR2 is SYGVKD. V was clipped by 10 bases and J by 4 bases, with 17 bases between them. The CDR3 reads CATGKDSLNQPQHF. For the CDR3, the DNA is TGTGCCACCGGAAAGGACAGCCTTAATCAGCCCCAGCATTTT.

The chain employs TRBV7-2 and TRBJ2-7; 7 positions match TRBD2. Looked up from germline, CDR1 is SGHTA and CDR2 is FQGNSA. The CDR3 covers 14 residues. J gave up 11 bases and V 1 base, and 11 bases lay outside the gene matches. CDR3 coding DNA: TGTGCCAGCAGCTTAGAGGTTAGCGGGTCCCTGAAGTACTTC. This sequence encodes CASSLEVSGSLKYF. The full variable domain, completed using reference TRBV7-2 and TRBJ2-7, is GAGVSQSPSNKVTEKGKDVELRCDPISGHTALYWYRQSLGQGLEFLIYFQGNSAPDKSGLPSDRFSAERTGGSVSTLTIQRTQQEDSAVYLCASSLEVSGSLKYFGPGTRLTVT.

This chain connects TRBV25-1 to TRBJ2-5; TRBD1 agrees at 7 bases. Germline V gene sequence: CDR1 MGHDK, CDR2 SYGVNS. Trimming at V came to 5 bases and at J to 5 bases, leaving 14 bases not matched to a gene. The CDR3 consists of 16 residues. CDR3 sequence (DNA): TGTGCCAGCAGTCGGCTTCTCCAGGGGGTCAGTGAGACCCAGTACTTC. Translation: CASSRLLQGVSETQYF.

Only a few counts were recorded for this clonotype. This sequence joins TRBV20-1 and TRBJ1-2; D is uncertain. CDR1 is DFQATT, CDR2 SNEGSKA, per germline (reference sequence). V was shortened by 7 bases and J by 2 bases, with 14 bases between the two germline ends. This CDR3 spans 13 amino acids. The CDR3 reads CSGADHVNYGYTF. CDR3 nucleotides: TGCAGTGGGGCCGACCACGTGAACTATGGCTACACCTTC.

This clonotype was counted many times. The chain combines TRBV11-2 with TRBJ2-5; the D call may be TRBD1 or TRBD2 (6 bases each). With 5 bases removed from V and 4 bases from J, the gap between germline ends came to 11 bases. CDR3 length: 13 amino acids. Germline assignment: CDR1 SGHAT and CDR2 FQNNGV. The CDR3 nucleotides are TGTGCCAGCAGCACACAGGGACTAGAGACCCAGTACTTC. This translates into CASSTQGLETQYF.

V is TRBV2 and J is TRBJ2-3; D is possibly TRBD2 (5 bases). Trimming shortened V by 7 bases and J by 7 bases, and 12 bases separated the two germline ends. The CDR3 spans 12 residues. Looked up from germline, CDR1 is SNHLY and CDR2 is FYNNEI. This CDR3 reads CASNGGGNTQYF. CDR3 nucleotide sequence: TGTGCCAGCAACGGCGGAGGAAATACGCAGTATTTT.

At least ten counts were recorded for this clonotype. The CDR3 sequence is CASSLVDGTSQPQHF. DNA of the CDR3: TGTGCCAGCAGCTTAGTCGACGGTACGTCTCAGCCCCAGCATTTT. J is TRBJ1-5 and V is TRBV7-8; D uncertain. This CDR3 comprises 15 residues. CDR1 SGHVS and CDR2 FQNEAQ come from the germline V gene. Trimming pared 1 base from V and 6 bases from J, leaving 13 bases between.

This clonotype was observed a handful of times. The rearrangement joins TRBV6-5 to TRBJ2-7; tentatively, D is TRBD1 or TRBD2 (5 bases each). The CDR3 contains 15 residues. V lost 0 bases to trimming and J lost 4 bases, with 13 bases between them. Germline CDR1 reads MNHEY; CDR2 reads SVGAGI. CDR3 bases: TGTGCCAGCAGTTACTCAGGGACGGCCTCTTACGAGCAGTACTTC. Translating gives CASSYSGTASYEQYF.